This TCR beta chain emerged from a study of blood T cell repertoires in COVID-19. The CDR3 spans 15 residues. CDR1 and CDR2 from the germline V gene are SEHNR and FQNEAQ (reference sequence). Trimming cost V 4 bases and J 0 bases; bases outside gene matches: 1. Profiled with immunoSEQ multiplex PCR; TCRdb holds only in-frame clones, not every one. Seen here are approximately 150,000 clones, approximately 88% observed once, and the top ten hold 17%. The chain couples TRBV7-9 to TRBJ2-7; 12 nucleotides line up with TRBD2. Sample: peripheral blood. The receptor's source is an elderly woman with acute or convalescent COVID-19. The DNA of the CDR3 is TGTGCCAGCAGCTGGACTAGCGGGACCTCCTACGAGCAGTACTTC. It yields the protein CASSWTSGTSYEQYF.